This TCR beta chain came from a study of blood T cell repertoires in COVID-19 (dated by TCRdb to between 2020 and 2021). Background for the entire study: Samples covering the acute and convalescent phases of COVID-19 were provided by collaborators in the United States, Italy and Spain. The material from the prospective study consisted of cDNA or gDNA derived from T cells, B-cell-depleted T cells, or PBMCs. Subjects who had been exposed to COVID-19, were actively infected with it, or had recovered from it provided the deeply sampled blood TCRbeta repertoires that made up the dataset. A freely available public database, intended as a resource for researchers studying the immune response to SARS-CoV-2, is where the repertoires were released. The samples were drawn from two sources: the first 160 participants of the ongoing ImmuneRACE study, and approximately 1,300 subjects contributed by 6 global collaborators. Sample metadata almost always included a de-identified subject ID, COVID-19 status, age in years and sex. Where available, HLA class I and class II types were taken from metadata supplied by the sample provider and were not determined by assay-based typing. The investigation overall reported the following: How much clinical and demographic metadata was included differed by source and by participant, and the metadata was provided uncurated.

Whole blood was collected in K2EDTA tubes by collaborating institutions according to the institutions' own protocols. For TCRbeta analysis, collaborators shipped samples as frozen whole blood, isolated PBMCs, or DNA extracted from either of those sample types. A word on this clone: No cognate antigen has been identified for it. No base quality values were provided; no much bigger clone lies one nucleotide off.

TCRbeta CDR3 regions were amplified from genomic DNA using the immunoSEQ Assay, a bias-controlled multiplex PCR. As for the original processing: Within the assay, amplification of reference gene primers was used to estimate how many nucleated cells each sample contained. To quantify the absolute abundance of each unique TCRbeta CDR3 rearrangement, sequence reads were collapsed and filtered. For each sample, productive Simpson clonality was calculated by taking the square root of Simpson's diversity index across productive rearrangements. TCRdb holds this immuneACCESS table with in-frame rearrangements only. Some clones are missing; in checked studies, unresolved V genes explain under half, and the rest has no known cause. From that table come the V and J calls and clone size; the DNA was used to work out D and trimming. This sample has roughly 120,000 clones in its table, and 90% of those were observed once. 1.8% of the sample rests with the top ten.

The sequence derives from a human donor with active COVID-19. The donor label of this sample is uncertain. The sample was peripheral blood.

The CDR3 here reads CASIGFNTIYF. Here is the DNA: TGTGCCAGCATCGGGTTTAACACCATATATTTT. The rearranged chain carries TRBV6-5 and TRBJ1-3; no D gene is confidently identified. V is cut by 7 bases and J by 7 bases, and the space between the germline ends is 8 bases. The CDR3 numbers 11 residues from cysteine through phenylalanine. The read is trimmed to its CDR3 DNA, 33 bases read in frame from base 1. The CDR1 and CDR2 encoded by the germline V gene are MNHEY and SVGAGI.